The 10 T cell receptor beta chains given below trace back to one sample, sequenced in a study of blood T cell repertoires in COVID-19. Assay used: immunoSEQ multiplex PCR; TCRdb lists only in-frame clones, some missing. The data contain tens of thousands of clones, 65% to 80% of them singletons. The material sequenced was peripheral blood. Receptor source: a human donor in a cohort sampled during active COVID-19.

The rearrangement links TRBV19 to TRBJ2-7, with 8 bases fitting TRBD2. This CDR3 region has 18 residues. V was pared by 4 bases and J by 0 bases, with 14 bases of the junction left unmatched. Per germline, CDR1 LNHDA and CDR2 SQIVND (reference sequence). In DNA form, the CDR3 reads TGTGCCAGTAGTAAACCTCCGGGGGGGCACGGAAGCTCCTACGAGCAGTACTTC. It translates to CASSKPPGGHGSSYEQYF.

The chain joins TRBV9 to TRBJ2-7; 7 nucleotides align to TRBD1. Losses at the gene ends were 0 bases for V and 0 bases for J; bases not matched to a gene: 9. Germline V gene lookup returns CDR1 SGDLS and CDR2 YYNGEE. This CDR3 has 17 amino acids. The CDR3 loop reads CASSVAPTGPSSYEQYF. DNA of the CDR3: TGTGCCAGCAGCGTAGCCCCGACAGGGCCTAGCTCCTACGAGCAGTACTTC.

This clone has more than one count but fewer than ten. The chain combines TRBV6-5 with TRBJ2-1, with TRBD2 matching over 8 bases. The CDR3 totals 13 residues. Germline values: CDR1 MNHEY, CDR2 SVGAGI. The DNA for the CDR3 is TGTGCAGCTAAAGCGGGGGATTACAATGAGCAGTTCTTC. Translating it yields CAAKAGDYNEQFF.

V and J are TRBV6-2 or TRBV6-3 and TRBJ2-3; 7 bases line up with TRBD2. The CDR3 has 16 amino acids. The V gene end was trimmed by 4 bases and the J gene end by 5 bases; junction bases not matched to a gene: 12. CDR1 MNHEY and CDR2 SVGEGT come from the germline V gene. The CDR3 DNA sequence: TGTGCCAGCAGTTCCCCTACGGCGGGAGCGATAGATACGCAGTATTTT. Translated, it gives CASSSPTAGAIDTQYF.

This chain joins TRBV3-1 (or the pseudogene TRBV3-2) and TRBJ1-1; D might be TRBD1 (5 bases). Germline V CDR1 and CDR2: LGHDT, YNNKEL (reference sequence). The CDR3 totals 14 residues. Trimming stripped 0 bases from V and 9 bases from J, with 14 bases between. CDR3 sequence (DNA): TGTGCCAGCAGCCAAGATCCAGGGCAAGGGAAAGCTTTCTTT. Residues: CASSQDPGQGKAFF.

The gene calls are TRBV7-2 and TRBJ2-7; TRBD2 matches 9 bases. CDR1 is SGHTA, CDR2 FQGNSA, per germline. This CDR3 is built from 15 residues. After removal of 5 bases from V and 4 bases from J, the junction contained 9 bases not matched to a gene. The CDR3 loop reads CASSTGLAATYEQYF. CDR3 nucleotides: TGTGCCAGCAGCACGGGACTAGCTGCTACATACGAGCAGTACTTC.

J is TRBJ1-6 and V is TRBV4-3; perhaps TRBD1 as D (6 bases). Germline CDR1 is LGHNA and CDR2 is YSLEER. The length of the CDR3 is 17 residues. The V end lost 1 base, the J end lost 7 bases, and 17 bases lay between the germline ends. CDR3 in DNA: TGCGCCAGCAGCCAAGCCTTTACAGGGCCGGGGAATTCACCCCTCCACTTT. Translating it yields CASSQAFTGPGNSPLHF.

CDR3: CASSAGFNEQFF. The DNA for the CDR3 is TGTGCCAGCAGCGCAGGGTTCAATGAGCAGTTCTTC. This chain connects TRBV9 to TRBJ2-1; D is perhaps TRBD1 (5 bases). V gave up 3 bases and J gave up 6 bases, with 7 bases separating them. Germline CDR1 SGDLS, CDR2 YYNGEE. This CDR3 has 12 amino acids.

The rearrangement links TRBV6-5 to TRBJ1-4, with D possibly TRBD1 on 5 matching bases. The CDR3 loop spans 13 amino acids. V was shortened by 7 bases and J by 3 bases, with 9 bases between the two germline ends. Germline loops: CDR1 MNHEY, CDR2 SVGAGI. This chain's CDR3 is CASKGSSNEKLFF. The CDR3 nucleotides read TGTGCCAGCAAGGGGTCTTCTAATGAAAAACTGTTTTTT.

This chain joins TRBV21-1 and TRBJ2-7; the D call in the table, TRBD2, was not verified against the DNA. TRBV21-1 corresponds to a pseudogene. The CDR3 spans 18 residues. For the CDR3, the DNA is TGTGCCAGCAGCAAAGGAGGGGGGGGACCGGAGAGCTCCTACGAGCAGTACTTC. Translation gives CASSKGGGGPESSYEQYF.